The following is a T cell receptor beta chain sequence with its context. The antigen remains undetermined. This entry is derived from a study of somatic mutations in cytotoxic T cells in rheumatoid arthritis. Findings of the study overall: The antigen targets of the expanded CD8+ clones lacked identification. There were about an eighth of the roughly 65 patients in whom the largest CD8+ clone exceeded 20% of CD8+ cells.

TCRdb keeps only in-frame clones here, not all; method: immunoSEQ multiplex PCR. The sample shows under 30,000 clones, approximately 73% of them seen only once. Losses at the gene ends were 4 bases for V and 3 bases for J; bases not matched to a gene: 2. The germline V gene has CDR1 MNHNY and CDR2 SVGAGI (reference sequence). The CDR3 has 15 amino acids. The clonotype comes from a woman aged 18-29 years in good health. The source material was CD8+ T cells sorted from blood. This chain joins TRBV6-6 and TRBJ2-3; 12 bases map to TRBD2. CDR3 bases: TGTGCCAGCAGTTCGACTAGCGGGAGAACAGATACGCAGTATTTT. Translated, it gives CASSSTSGRTDTQYF.